Listed below are T cell receptor beta chains from one sample, sequenced in a study of breast tumors, draining lymph nodes, adjacent tissues. MiXCR, run by TCRdb on the multiplex PCR reads, gives a single entry per CDR3 protein. Of 180,000 or so distinct CDR3 sequences listed, approximately 30% are singletons. Sequenced: axillary lymph node tissue. These receptors all come from a female donor with breast cancer. Some clones in this sample may be carry-over from other donors' samples. Each CDR3 is given without its conserved first and last residue.

CDR3	V
SARDGAGFNQPQH	TRBV20-1
ATSREPGRGETQY	TRBV15
ASSRSPRETQY	TRBV6-5
ASSLRTSDDYT	TRBV5-5
ASSPGTSRTDTQY	TRBV12-3/TRBV12-4
ASSSNGDRGYT	TRBV12-3/TRBV12-4
SAATSEGYEQY	TRBV20-1
ASSRQAMNTEAF	TRBV12-3/TRBV12-4
ATSDPGTGAYGYT	TRBV24-1
SARAHSSTEAF	TRBV20-1
AWSLPGTGNEGKQF	TRBV30
ASRALEPVQY	TRBV6-6
ASSHPGQGRGATPLH	TRBV3-1
ASSLGQGEAQETQY	TRBV7-9
ASSEPSLGGPEQF	TRBV25-1